The 15 T cell receptor beta chains in this list originate from one sample, sequenced in a study of low-dose radiotherapy and immunotherapy resistance in tumors (dated by TCRdb to about 2022). The sequencer listed for this sample is Illumina HiSeq 2500. To make first-strand cDNA, Superscript III was used along with a set of TRAV- and TRBV-specific primers so that both the TCRalpha and TCRbeta chains were covered. TCRs were amplified with Phusion for 15 to 25 PCR cycles using a constant-region primer together with the adapter attached to the V primers. The raw public reads went through TCRdb reprocessing: fastp at Q25, MiXCR clone calling, in-frame beta chains kept. Records with the same CDR3 protein are collapsed into one entry carrying the most frequent genes and DNA. The sample table shows tens of thousands of distinct CDR3 sequences, and 25% are seen once. Clones ranked in the top ten supply around 9.1% of the sample.

The label giving this sample's time point can be read as: after trial treatment. The meaning of the sample's treatment or condition label: LDRT plus nivolumab, ipilimumab, low-dose cyclophosphamide and aspirin (RACIN trial). This specimen consisted of PBMCs, obtained after low-dose radiotherapy plus immunotherapy. The receptors shown here come from a male donor with prostate cancer.

By sample fraction, this clonotype is medium-sized. The chain employs TRBV5-4 and TRBJ2-1; 8 positions agree with TRBD2. The junction had 6 bases not matched to a gene; V was cut back by 4 bases and J by 6 bases. In germline, CDR1 is SGHNT, CDR2 YYREEE (reference sequence). The CDR3 is 14 residues long. CDR3 coding DNA: TGTGCCAGCAGCCCCGGACTAGCACGCAATGAGCAGTTCTTC. It codes for CASSPGLARNEQFF.

V and J are TRBV9 and TRBJ2-1; tentative D call: TRBD2 (5 bases). Germline CDR1 is SGDLS and CDR2 is YYNGEE. V lost 2 bases, J lost 3 bases, and 15 bases lay in between. The CDR3 runs 16 residues. Written as DNA, the CDR3 is TGTGCCAGCAGCGTTGGCCACGGGGATAACTACAATGAGCAGTTCTTC. It is translated as CASSVGHGDNYNEQFF.

The chain combines TRBV7-9 with TRBJ2-3, with 8 bases lining up with TRBD2. Germline loops: CDR1 SEHNR, CDR2 FQNEAQ (reference sequence). The CDR3 has 16 amino acids. Trimming at V came to 5 bases and at J to 4 bases, leaving 11 bases not matched to a gene. CDR3 nucleotides: TGTGCCAGCAGCCTGGGGCCCAGCGGGGGTGCAGATACGCAGTATTTT. It yields the protein CASSLGPSGGADTQYF. Full variable domain (remainder filled in from reference TRBV7-9 and TRBJ2-3): DTGVSQNPRHKITKRGQNVTFRCDPISEHNRLYWYRQTLGQGPEFLTYFQNEAQLEKSRLLSDRFSAERPKGSFSTLEIQRTEQGDSAMYLCASSLGPSGGADTQYFGPGTRLTVL.

The table lists this clonotype with many counts. J is TRBJ1-5 and V is TRBV13, with D tentatively TRBD1 (5 bases). The V gene's germline CDR1 is PRHDT and CDR2 FYEKMQ (reference sequence). The V and J ends lost 4 bases and 6 bases respectively, with 13 bases between them. CDR3 length equals 14 residues. CDR3 protein: CASSSRGYAQPQHF. DNA of the CDR3: TGTGCCAGCAGCTCCCGGGGGTACGCTCAGCCCCAGCATTTT.

This clonotype was seen many times. V gene TRBV4-1 combines with J gene TRBJ1-4, with 9 nucleotides matching TRBD1. CDR1 and CDR2 from the germline V gene are MGHRA and YSYEKL. V was pared by 4 bases and J by 5 bases, with 2 bases of the junction left unmatched. CDR3 length: 14 residues. The CDR3 spells CASSRDRANEKLFF. The CDR3 DNA reads TGCGCCAGCAGCCGGGACAGGGCAAATGAAAAACTGTTTTTT.

This clonotype was counted ten times or more. V gene TRBV6-2 or TRBV6-3 combines with J gene TRBJ2-1; D remains ambiguous. Germline-derived CDR1 and CDR2 are MNHEY and SVGEGT. Trimming took off 0 bases at V and 5 bases at J, with 17 bases between the two ends. The CDR3 extends over 17 amino acids. CDR3 region: CASSYSRVWGWDNEQFF. The CDR3 nucleotides read TGTGCCAGCAGTTACTCCAGAGTCTGGGGTTGGGACAATGAGCAGTTCTTC.

This clonotype was recorded many times. The chain uses TRBV3-1 and TRBJ2-2; TRBD1 matches at 9 bases. CDR3 size: 15 residues. J gave up 7 bases and V 0 bases, and 3 bases lay outside the gene matches. Germline V gene sequence: CDR1 LGHDT, CDR2 YNNKEL (reference sequence). The CDR3 coding sequence is TGTGCCAGCAGCCAAGATACAGGGGGCTTCGGGGAGCTGTTTTTT. Protein: CASSQDTGGFGELFF.

Concerning this clonotype: A read error is possible here, since a much larger clone lies one base away. CDR3 in DNA: TGCGTCAGCACCCCTAGCGGGGGGTCAGATACGCAGTATTTT. This gives the protein CVSTPSGGSDTQYF. The chain has TRBV5-1 and TRBJ2-3; 11 bases agree with TRBD2. The CDR3 contains 14 residues. CDR1 and CDR2 (germline): SGHRS, YFSETQ.

This clonotype came up a few times. The chain combines TRBV20-1 with TRBJ2-7; D is perhaps TRBD1 (5 bases). The CDR3 has 14 amino acids. Trimming shortened V by 3 bases and J by 2 bases, and 14 bases separated the two germline ends. The germline V gene has CDR1 DFQATT and CDR2 SNEGSKA (reference sequence). The CDR3 is CSARGSDSPYEQYF. The CDR3 DNA sequence: TGCAGTGCTAGGGGTTCCGACAGCCCCTACGAGCAGTACTTC.

This clonotype has at least ten counts. The chain recombines TRBV5-4 with TRBJ2-3; D may correspond to TRBD1 or TRBD2 (6 bases each). Trimming shortened V by 7 bases and J by 1 base, and 16 bases separated the two germline ends. The germline CDR1 and CDR2 sequences are SGHNT and YYREEE (reference sequence). The CDR3 loop spans 15 amino acids. CDR3 bases: TGTGCCAGCCAGAACGGGGGCGGGGGCACAGATACGCAGTATTTT. It is translated as CASQNGGGGTDTQYF.

This clonotype was counted ten times or more. The chain links TRBV20-1 to TRBJ2-5; a possible D gene is TRBD2 (6 bases). The CDR3 sequence is 13 residues long. The V gene's germline CDR1 is DFQATT and CDR2 SNEGSKA (reference sequence). V dropped 7 bases and J dropped 2 bases, with 14 bases sitting between them. The CDR3 reads CSVGALAQETQYF. In DNA form, the CDR3 reads TGCAGTGTAGGGGCGCTAGCGCAAGAGACCCAGTACTTC.

This clonotype was seen ten or more times. The rearrangement uses TRBV14 and TRBJ1-6; the match to TRBD1 covers 8 bases. Trimming at V came to 1 base and at J to 9 bases, leaving 2 bases not matched to a gene. CDR1 SGHDN and CDR2 FVKESK come from the germline V gene. The CDR3 is made up of 14 amino acids. The CDR3 spells CASSQGGQGSPLHF. DNA of the CDR3: TGTGCCAGCAGCCAAGGAGGACAGGGTTCACCCCTCCACTTT.

The chain recombines TRBV27 with TRBJ2-7; maybe TRBD2 (5 bases). Deletions cut 2 bases from V and 6 bases from J, with 14 bases between. The V gene's germline CDR1 is MNHEY and CDR2 SMNVEV (reference sequence). The CDR3 runs to 14 residues. CDR3 bases: TGTGCCAGCAGTTTAGACGGCCGGACTGGCGAGCAGTACTTC. This codes for CASSLDGRTGEQYF.

This clonotype was recorded only once. A far larger clone differs by one base, so this is likely a read error. The chain carries TRBV13 and TRBJ2-3; maybe TRBD1 (5 bases). Trimming pared 6 bases from V and 9 bases from J, leaving 22 bases between. Germline V gene data show CDR1 as PRHDT and CDR2 as FYEKMQ (reference sequence). This CDR3 has 15 amino acids. CDR3 DNA sequence: TGTGCCAGCAGTGAAGTGGGGCACCTCGGAGAGACGCAGTATTTT. This translates into CASSEVGHLGETQYF.

This clonotype occurred many times. The rearrangement links TRBV28 to TRBJ1-1; a weak D match, TRBD1 (6 bases). This CDR3 spans 18 amino acids. The germline gives CDR1 MDHEN, CDR2 SYDVKM. V shed 4 bases and J shed 0 bases, with 21 bases lying between them. CDR3 amino acids: CASSYQRNRAKMNTEAFF. The CDR3 DNA sequence: TGTGCCAGCAGTTATCAACGGAACAGGGCAAAAATGAACACTGAAGCTTTCTTT.